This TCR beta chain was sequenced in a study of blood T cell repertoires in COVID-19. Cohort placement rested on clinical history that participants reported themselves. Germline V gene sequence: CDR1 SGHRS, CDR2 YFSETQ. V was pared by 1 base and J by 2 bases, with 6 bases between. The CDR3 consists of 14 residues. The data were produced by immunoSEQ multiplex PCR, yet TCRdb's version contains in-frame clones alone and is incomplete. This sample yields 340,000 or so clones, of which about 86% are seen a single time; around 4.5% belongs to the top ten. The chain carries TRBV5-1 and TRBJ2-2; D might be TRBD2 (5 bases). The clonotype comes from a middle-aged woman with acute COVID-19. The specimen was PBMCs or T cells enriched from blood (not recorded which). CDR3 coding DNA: TGCGCCAGCAGCTTGAGGACTAACACCGGGGAGCTGTTTTTT. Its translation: CASSLRTNTGELFF.